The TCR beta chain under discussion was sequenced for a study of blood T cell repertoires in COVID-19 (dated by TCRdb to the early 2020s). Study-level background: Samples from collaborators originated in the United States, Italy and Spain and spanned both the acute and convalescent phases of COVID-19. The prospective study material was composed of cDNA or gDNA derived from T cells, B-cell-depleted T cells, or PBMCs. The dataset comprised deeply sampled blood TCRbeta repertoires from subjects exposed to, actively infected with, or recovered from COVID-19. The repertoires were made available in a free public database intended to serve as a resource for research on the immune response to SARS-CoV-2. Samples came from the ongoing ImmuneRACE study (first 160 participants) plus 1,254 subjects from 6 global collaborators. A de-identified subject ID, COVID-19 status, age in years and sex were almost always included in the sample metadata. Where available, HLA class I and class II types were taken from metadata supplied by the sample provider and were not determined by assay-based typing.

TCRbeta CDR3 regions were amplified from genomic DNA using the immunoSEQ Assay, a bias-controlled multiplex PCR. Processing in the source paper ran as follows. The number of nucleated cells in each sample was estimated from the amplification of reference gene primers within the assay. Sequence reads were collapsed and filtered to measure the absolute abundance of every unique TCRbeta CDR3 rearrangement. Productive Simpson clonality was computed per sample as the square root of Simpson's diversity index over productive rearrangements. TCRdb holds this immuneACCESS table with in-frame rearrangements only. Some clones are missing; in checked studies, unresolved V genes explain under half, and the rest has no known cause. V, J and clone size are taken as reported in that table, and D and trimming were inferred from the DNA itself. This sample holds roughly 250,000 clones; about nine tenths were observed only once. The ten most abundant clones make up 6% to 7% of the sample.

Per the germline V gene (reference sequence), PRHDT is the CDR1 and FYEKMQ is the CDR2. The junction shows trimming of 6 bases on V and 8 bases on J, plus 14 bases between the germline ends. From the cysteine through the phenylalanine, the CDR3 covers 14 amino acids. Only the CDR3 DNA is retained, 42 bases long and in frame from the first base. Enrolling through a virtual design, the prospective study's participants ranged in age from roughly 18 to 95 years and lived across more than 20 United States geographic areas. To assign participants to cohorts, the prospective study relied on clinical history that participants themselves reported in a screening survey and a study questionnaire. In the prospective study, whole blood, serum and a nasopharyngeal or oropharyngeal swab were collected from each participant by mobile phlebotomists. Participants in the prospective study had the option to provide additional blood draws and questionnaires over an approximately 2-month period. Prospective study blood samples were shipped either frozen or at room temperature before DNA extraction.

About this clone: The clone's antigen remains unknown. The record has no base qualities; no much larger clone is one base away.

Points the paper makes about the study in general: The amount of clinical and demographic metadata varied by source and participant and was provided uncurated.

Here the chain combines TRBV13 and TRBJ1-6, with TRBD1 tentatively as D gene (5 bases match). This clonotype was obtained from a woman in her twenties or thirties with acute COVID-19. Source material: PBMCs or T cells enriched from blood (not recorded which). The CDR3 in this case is CASRLSGGDSPLHF. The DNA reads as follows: TGTGCCAGCAGATTGTCGGGGGGGGATTCACCCCTCCACTTT.